Included here is one T cell receptor beta chain sequence, with context. The antigen is undetermined. The CDR3 totals 14 residues. V was cut by 3 bases and J by 7 bases, with 16 bases left in between. CDR1 and CDR2 from the germline V gene are SGHRS and YFSETQ. This record belongs to a study of graft-versus-host responses after intestinal transplantation. Notes on the study in general: Recipient marrow held GvH clones, some first seen in ileum or blood. Some patients had graft-donor T cell macrochimerism. In their allografts, the ratios of graft-versus-host to host-versus-graft T cell clones were high.

TCRdb's table, derived via immunoSEQ multiplex PCR, lists solely in-frame clones and lacks some. The sample carries some 86,000 clones, around 90% recorded once. Material: unstimulated CD4+ T cells sorted from spleen or lymph node cells, obtained before transplant. V usage is TRBV5-1 and J usage is TRBJ2-5; TRBD2 might be the D (7 bases). The sequence came from a human donor who was the organ donor for an intestinal transplant. CDR3 nucleotides: TGCGCCAGCAGCTCGGGGGGCAATTGGGGGACCCAGTACTTC. Amino acids: CASSSGGNWGTQYF. The variable domain in full, completed from reference TRBV5-1 and TRBJ2-5, reads KAGVTQTPRYLIKTRGQQVTLSCSPISGHRSVSWYQQTPGQGLQFLFEYFSETQRNKGNFPGRFSGRQFSNSRSEMNVSTLELGDSALYLCASSSGGNWGTQYFGPGTRLLVL.